The next 14 T cell receptor beta chains were all read from a single sample in a study of T cell responses to AZD1222 COVID-19 vaccine. Profiled with immunoSEQ multiplex PCR; TCRdb holds only in-frame clones, not every one. The top ten hold more than 4% of the sample, which has some 120,000 clones, 70% to 90% seen once. The sample consisted of peripheral blood, taken on day 0 of AZD1222 vaccination. The receptor source for this set is an adult in good health.

This clone was seen only once. This chain connects TRBV9 to TRBJ2-1, with TRBD1 matching 7 bases. With 3 bases clipped from V and 4 bases from J, the junction kept 7 bases outside the gene matches. Germline V CDR1 and CDR2: SGDLS, YYNGEE. The CDR3 contains 15 residues. CDR3 sequence: CASSERGTEYNEQFF. The CDR3 DNA is TGTGCCAGCAGCGAAAGAGGGACAGAGTACAATGAGCAGTTCTTC.

This rearrangement joins TRBV5-6 to TRBJ2-2; 7 nucleotides align to TRBD1. CDR1 and CDR2 from the germline V gene are SGHDT and YYEEEE. The CDR3 has 14 amino acids. The junction had 4 bases not matched to a gene; V was cut back by 3 bases and J by 5 bases. The CDR3 is CASSWDSITGELFF. CDR3 nucleotides: TGTGCCAGCAGCTGGGACAGTATTACCGGGGAGCTGTTTTTT.

This chain connects TRBV30 to TRBJ1-3, with 9 bases aligning to TRBD1. The CDR3 covers 16 residues. V shed 2 bases, J shed 0 bases, and the junction held 5 bases outside the gene matches. Germline values: CDR1 GTSNPN, CDR2 SVGIG (reference sequence). CDR3 in amino acids: CAWSRQGGISGNTIYF. DNA for the CDR3: TGTGCCTGGAGTAGACAGGGGGGGATCTCTGGAAACACCATATATTTT.

This clone was recorded once. The chain has TRBV7-8 and TRBJ2-3; TRBD2 agrees at 13 bases. The V gene's germline CDR1 is SGHVS and CDR2 FQNEAQ. With 5 bases clipped from V and 3 bases from J, the junction kept 8 bases outside the gene matches. The CDR3 length is 17 residues. For the CDR3, the DNA is TGTGCCAGCAGCACCGGACTAGCGGGGGTTTGGACAGATACGCAGTATTTT. This translates into CASSTGLAGVWTDTQYF.

The rearrangement joins TRBV18 to TRBJ1-2, with D possibly TRBD1 on 6 matching bases. V was cut by 0 bases and J by 6 bases, with 14 bases left in between. CDR1 is KGHSH, CDR2 LQKENI, per germline. This CDR3 is 15 amino acids long. The CDR3 region has the DNA TGTGCCAGCTCACCACCCGGACAGCAAGTAGATGGCTACACCTTC. Its translation is CASSPPGQQVDGYTF.

The CDR3 DNA reads TGTGCCAGCTCTCCGGGAGGGATCACTGAAGCTTTCTTT. This gives the protein CASSPGGITEAFF. The chain recombines TRBV7-9 with TRBJ1-1; D gene ambiguous. The CDR3 sequence is 13 residues long. Per the germline V gene, CDR1 is SEHNR and CDR2 is FQNEAQ (reference sequence). Deletions cut 8 bases from V and 4 bases from J, with 14 bases between.

This sequence joins TRBV28 and TRBJ1-5; 12 bases map to TRBD1. CDR1 MDHEN and CDR2 SYDVKM come from the germline V gene. V shed 7 bases and J 7 bases; nucleotides not matched to a gene: 11. The CDR3 is made up of 16 amino acids. The CDR3 DNA is TGTGCCAGCACCCCGGGGGACAGGGGGCGTGGGCAGCCCCAGCATTTT. Translated, it gives CASTPGDRGRGQPQHF.

The genes are TRBV20-1 and TRBJ1-2, with unresolved D. The CDR3 covers 14 residues. The V and J ends lost 3 bases and 0 bases respectively, with 11 bases between them. From germline, CDR1 is DFQATT and CDR2 SNEGSKA (reference sequence). CDR3 nucleotides: TGCAGTGCTAGTCACGGCGAAGCTAACTATGGCTACACCTTC. Protein sequence: CSASHGEANYGYTF.

V usage is TRBV7-8 and J usage is TRBJ2-2; 11 bases are a match to TRBD2. The CDR3 length is 16 residues. V lost 5 bases to trimming and J lost 6 bases; unmatched junction nucleotides: 8. CDR1 SGHVS and CDR2 FQNEAQ come from the germline V gene. The CDR3 DNA sequence: TGTGCCAGCAGCCCTAGCGGGGGGCCACCGTCCGGGGAGCTGTTTTTT. It is translated as CASSPSGGPPSGELFF.

The chain recombines TRBV30 with TRBJ2-7, with 11 bases lining up with TRBD2. With 5 bases clipped from V and 5 bases from J, the junction kept 5 bases outside the gene matches. This CDR3 is 13 amino acids long. The germline V gene has CDR1 GTSNPN and CDR2 SVGIG (reference sequence). CDR3 loop: CAWVTSGAHEQYF. The CDR3 nucleotides are TGTGCCTGGGTGACTAGCGGGGCGCACGAGCAGTACTTC. Combining the CDR3 with reference TRBV30 and TRBJ2-7 gives the whole variable domain SQTIHQWPATLVQPVGSPLSLECTVEGTSNPNLYWYRQAAGRGLQLLFYSVGIGQISSEVPQNLSASRPQDRQFILSSKKLLLSDSGFYLCAWVTSGAHEQYFGPGTRLTVT.

This clone appeared once. V gene TRBV28 combines with J gene TRBJ1-4, with D perhaps matching TRBD1 (6 bases). The CDR3 length is 15 residues. V gave up 0 bases and J gave up 7 bases, with 12 bases separating them. Germline V lookup: CDR1 MDHEN, CDR2 SYDVKM. The CDR3 nucleotides read TGTGCCAGCAGTTTATGGGGGGCTATTGGTGAAAAACTGTTTTTT. It is translated as CASSLWGAIGEKLFF.

V and J are TRBV10-3 and TRBJ2-1; 7 bases line up with TRBD2. After removal of 0 bases from V and 6 bases from J, the junction contained 8 bases not matched to a gene. Germline CDR1 is ENHRY and CDR2 is SYGVKD. The CDR3 extends over 16 amino acids. CDR3 region: CAISESWLAVSNEQFF. The CDR3 DNA sequence: TGTGCCATCAGTGAGTCTTGGCTAGCGGTCAGCAATGAGCAGTTCTTC.

The rearrangement joins TRBV7-8 to TRBJ2-5, with D perhaps matching TRBD1 (6 bases). Germline lookup yields CDR1 SGHVS and CDR2 FQNEAQ. Between the trimmed V and J ends, which lost 5 bases and 4 bases, there was a span of 14 bases. The CDR3 length is 14 residues. CDR3 loop: CASSPRTVRETQYF. The CDR3 region has the DNA TGTGCCAGCAGCCCTCGGACAGTACGAGAGACCCAGTACTTC.

J is TRBJ2-3 and V is TRBV7-9; D remains unclear. CDR3 size: 11 residues. Trimming took off 5 bases at V and 6 bases at J, with 6 bases between the two ends. CDR1 SEHNR and CDR2 FQNEAQ come from the germline V gene (reference sequence). In DNA, the CDR3 is TGTGCCAGCAGCGAAAGGGATACGCAGTATTTT. Residues: CASSERDTQYF.